The subject of this entry is one T cell receptor (beta chain). Its antigen is unidentified. Looked up from germline, CDR1 is MGHRA and CDR2 is YSYEKL. V was cut by 0 bases and J by 0 bases, with 12 bases left in between. This CDR3 contains 17 residues. TCRdb's table, derived via immunoSEQ multiplex PCR, lists solely in-frame clones and lacks some. The top ten hold about 0.11% of the sample, which has hundreds of thousands of clones, roughly 96% seen once. In the naive CD8 group, cells lacked CD45RO and were positively selected for CCR7, so terminally differentiated effector memory CD45RA+ cells were left out. These data are taken from a study of shared clonotypes between healthy human individuals. Findings and limits, study-wide: Clonotype sharing across four donors was observed for 5% to 6.5% of naive CD4 clonotypes.

This clonotype originated in a woman aged 30 to 39 in good health. The rearrangement links TRBV4-1 to TRBJ1-5; D is uncertain. The sample taken for sequencing was naive CD8+ T cells sorted from blood. The CDR3 here is CASSQDSGIYSNQPQHF. DNA for the CDR3: TGCGCCAGCAGCCAAGATTCGGGGATTTATAGCAATCAGCCCCAGCATTTT.